This TCR beta chain was documented in a study of beta chain features in type 1 diabetes. Study as a whole: Age, gender and cell yields were similar between patients and healthy donors. Study-wide points: TCRB rearrangement may or may not be influenced by HLA type; here this remained unresolved. Shortening that was moderate but significant affected the TCRB CDR3s of Type 1 diabetes patients in all four CD4+ subsets.

CD45RO/CCR7/CD25/CD127/CD95/CD27 separated CD4+ naive, central memory, regulatory and stem cell-like memory cells by sorting. Sequenced material consisted of expressed TCRB transcripts (all of the isolated RNA was reverse transcribed). TCRdb's table, derived via immunoSEQ multiplex PCR, lists solely in-frame clones and lacks some. The table includes over 200,000 clones, approximately 11% detected once. This clone was picked up a small number of times. What it binds is not known. The specimen was naive CD4+ T cells from blood. The origin of this receptor is a man aged 30 to 45 with type 1 diabetes.

The CDR3 protein is CASSLRQGSDTQYF. CDR3 nucleotide sequence: TGTGCCAGCAGCCTACGACAGGGGTCAGATACGCAGTATTTT. This chain uses TRBV11-2 with TRBJ2-3; 8 nucleotides align to TRBD1. This CDR3 has 14 amino acids. Germline V gene lookup returns CDR1 SGHAT and CDR2 FQNNGV. Germline trimming cut 5 bases from V and 4 bases from J; bases unmatched to any gene: 5.